This T cell receptor beta chain was identified during a study of cytomegalovirus exposure and HLA in healthy donors. General study findings and limits: As was reported, the classifier diagnosed cytomegalovirus status with high specificity and sensitivity.

Use of 60 Vbeta and 13 Jbeta primers characterized the PCR. The repertoire was sequenced with immunoSEQ multiplex PCR; TCRdb's copy has only in-frame clones and lacks some. The profile shows over 150,000 clones, roughly 87% of them singletons. Comments on this clone: The antigen is undetermined.

V was cut by 1 base and J by 7 bases, with 7 bases left in between. CDR3 size: 12 residues. The germline V gene encodes CDR1 SEHNR and CDR2 FQNEAQ (reference sequence). This receptor was obtained from a girl aged 5-17 years in good health and CMV-seropositive. The chain recombines TRBV7-9 with TRBJ1-2; TRBD1 is a possible D gene (6 bases). Sequencing was done on a sample of PBMCs. CDR3 residues: CASSLGGLGYTF. In nucleotides, the CDR3 is TGTGCCAGCAGCTTAGGGGGGCTTGGCTACACCTTC.